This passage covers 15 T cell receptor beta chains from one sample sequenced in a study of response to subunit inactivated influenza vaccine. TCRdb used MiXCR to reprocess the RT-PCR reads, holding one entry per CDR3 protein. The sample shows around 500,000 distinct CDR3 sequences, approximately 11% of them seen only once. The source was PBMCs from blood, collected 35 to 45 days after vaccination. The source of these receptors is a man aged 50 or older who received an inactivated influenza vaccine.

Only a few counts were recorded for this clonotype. CDR3 DNA: TGTGCCTGCTCAACAGCGGGACTCTCCTACGAGCAGTACTTC. Translated, it gives CACSTAGLSYEQYF. The V gene is TRBV7-2, the J gene TRBJ2-7, with 7 positions matching TRBD2. J lost 0 bases, V lost 11 bases, and 10 bases had no gene match. Germline CDR1 reads SGHTA; CDR2 reads FQGNSA. The CDR3 runs 14 residues.

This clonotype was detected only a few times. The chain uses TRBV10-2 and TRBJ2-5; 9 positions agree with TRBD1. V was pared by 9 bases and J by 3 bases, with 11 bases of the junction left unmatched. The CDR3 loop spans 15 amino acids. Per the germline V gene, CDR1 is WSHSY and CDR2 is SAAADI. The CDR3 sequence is CASYPGQGGEETQYF. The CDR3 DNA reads TGCGCCAGTTATCCGGGACAGGGAGGGGAAGAGACCCAGTACTTC.

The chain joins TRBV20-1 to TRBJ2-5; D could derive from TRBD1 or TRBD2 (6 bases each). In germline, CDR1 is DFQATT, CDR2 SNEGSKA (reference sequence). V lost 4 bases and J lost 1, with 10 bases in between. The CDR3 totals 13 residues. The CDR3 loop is CSAIRGLQETQYF. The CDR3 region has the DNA TGCAGTGCTATTCGGGGGCTCCAAGAGACCCAGTACTTC.

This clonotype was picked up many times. CDR3 protein: CASSGLAGAITDTQYF. The CDR3 region has the DNA TGCGCCAGCAGCGGGCTAGCGGGGGCCATCACAGATACGCAGTATTTT. The rearrangement links TRBV5-1 to TRBJ2-3; the match to TRBD2 covers 10 bases. This CDR3 has 16 amino acids. Unmatched junction bases numbered 7, after V lost 4 bases and J lost 2 bases. In germline, CDR1 is SGHRS, CDR2 YFSETQ.

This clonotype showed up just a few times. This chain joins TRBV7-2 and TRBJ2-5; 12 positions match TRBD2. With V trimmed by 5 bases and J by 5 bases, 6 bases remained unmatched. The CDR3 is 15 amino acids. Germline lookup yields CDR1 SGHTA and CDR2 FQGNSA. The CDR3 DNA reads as TGTGCCAGCAGCCCTCTAGCGGGGGGGCGGGAGACCCAGTACTTC. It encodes CASSPLAGGRETQYF. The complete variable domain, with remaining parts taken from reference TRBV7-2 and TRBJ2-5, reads GAGVSQSPSNKVTEKGKDVELRCDPISGHTALYWYRQSLGQGLEFLIYFQGNSAPDKSGLPSDRFSAERTGGSVSTLTIQRTQQEDSAVYLCASSPLAGGRETQYFGPGTRLLVL.

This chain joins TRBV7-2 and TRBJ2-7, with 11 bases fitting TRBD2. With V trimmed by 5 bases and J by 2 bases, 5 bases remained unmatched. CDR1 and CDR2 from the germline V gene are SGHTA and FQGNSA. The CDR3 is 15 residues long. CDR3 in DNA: TGTGCCAGCAGCATCTTTAGCGGGGGGGCCTACGAGCAGTACTTC. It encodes CASSIFSGGAYEQYF. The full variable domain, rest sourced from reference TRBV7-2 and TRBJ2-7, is GAGVSQSPSNKVTEKGKDVELRCDPISGHTALYWYRQSLGQGLEFLIYFQGNSAPDKSGLPSDRFSAERTGGSVSTLTIQRTQQEDSAVYLCASSIFSGGAYEQYFGPGTRLTVT.

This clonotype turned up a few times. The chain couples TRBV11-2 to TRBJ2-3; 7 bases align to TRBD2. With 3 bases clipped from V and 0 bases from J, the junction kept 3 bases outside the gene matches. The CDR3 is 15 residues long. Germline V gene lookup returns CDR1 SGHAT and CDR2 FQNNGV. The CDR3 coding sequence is TGTGCCAGCAGCTTCCTAGCGGCTAGCACAGATACGCAGTATTTT. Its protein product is CASSFLAASTDTQYF. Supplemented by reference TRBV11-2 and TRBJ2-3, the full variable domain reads EAGVAQSPRYKIIEKRQSVAFWCNPISGHATLYWYQQILGQGPKLLIQFQNNGVVDDSQLPKDRFSAERLKGVDSTLKIQPAKLEDSAVYLCASSFLAASTDTQYFGPGTRLTVL.

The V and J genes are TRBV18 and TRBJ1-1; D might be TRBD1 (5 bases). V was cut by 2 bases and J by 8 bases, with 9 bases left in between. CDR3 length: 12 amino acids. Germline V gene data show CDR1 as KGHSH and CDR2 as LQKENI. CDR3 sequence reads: CASSPGTGEAFF. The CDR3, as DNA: TGTGCCAGCTCACCAGGGACCGGGGAAGCTTTCTTT.

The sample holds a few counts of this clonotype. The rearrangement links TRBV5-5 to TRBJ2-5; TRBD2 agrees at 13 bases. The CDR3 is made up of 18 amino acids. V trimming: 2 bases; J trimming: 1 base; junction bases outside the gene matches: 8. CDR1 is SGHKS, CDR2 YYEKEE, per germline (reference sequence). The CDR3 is CASSLRLAGGPSQETQYF. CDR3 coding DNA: TGTGCCAGCAGCTTACGACTAGCGGGAGGCCCCTCCCAAGAGACCCAGTACTTC.

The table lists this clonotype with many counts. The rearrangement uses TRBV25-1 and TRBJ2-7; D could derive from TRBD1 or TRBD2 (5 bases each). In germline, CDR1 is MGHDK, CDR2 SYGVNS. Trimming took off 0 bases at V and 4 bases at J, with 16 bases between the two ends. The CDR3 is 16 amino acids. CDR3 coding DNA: TGTGCCAGCAGTGAATACCCCGGGACGGGCACTTACGAGCAGTACTTC. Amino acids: CASSEYPGTGTYEQYF.

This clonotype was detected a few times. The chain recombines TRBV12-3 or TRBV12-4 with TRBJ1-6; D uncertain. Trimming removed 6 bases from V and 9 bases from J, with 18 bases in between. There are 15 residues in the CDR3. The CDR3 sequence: CASSREIMLISPLHF. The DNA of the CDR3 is TGTGCCAGCAGCCGGGAGATAATGTTGATTTCACCCCTCCACTTT.

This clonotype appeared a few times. Here the CDR3 DNA reads TGTGCCAGCACCCTCTCGGGGCCAAGGGAGACCCAGTACTTC. This gives the protein CASTLSGPRETQYF. This chain uses TRBV12-3 or TRBV12-4 with TRBJ2-5; D may be TRBD1 or TRBD2 (5 bases each). CDR3 size: 14 residues. The V end lost 7 bases, the J end lost 5 bases, and 17 bases lay between the germline ends.

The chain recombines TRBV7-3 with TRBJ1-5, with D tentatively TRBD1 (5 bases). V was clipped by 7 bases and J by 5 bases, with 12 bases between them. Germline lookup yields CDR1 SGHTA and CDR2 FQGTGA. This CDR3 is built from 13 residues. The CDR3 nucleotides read TGTGCCAGCACCAAAGACAGACATCAGCCCCAGCATTTT. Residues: CASTKDRHQPQHF.

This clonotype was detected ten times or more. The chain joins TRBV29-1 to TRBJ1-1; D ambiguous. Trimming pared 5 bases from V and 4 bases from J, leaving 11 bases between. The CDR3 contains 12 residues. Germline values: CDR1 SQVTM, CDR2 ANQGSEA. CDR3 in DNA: TGCAGCGTTTTGAACCGTGGCACTGAAGCTTTCTTT. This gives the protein CSVLNRGTEAFF.

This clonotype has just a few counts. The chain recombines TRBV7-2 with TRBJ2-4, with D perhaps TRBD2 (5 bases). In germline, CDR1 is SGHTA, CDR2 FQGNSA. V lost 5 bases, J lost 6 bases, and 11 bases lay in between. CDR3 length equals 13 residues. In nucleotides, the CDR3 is TGTGCCAGCAGCCCGGACTCCTTAAACATTCAGTACTTC. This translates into CASSPDSLNIQYF.